This T cell receptor beta chain was obtained from a study of blood T cell repertoires in COVID-19. Study-level background: Sources were T cells, B-cell-depleted T cells, or PBMCs; the material itself was cDNA or gDNA.

Participants were aged about 18 to 89 years from some 24 US areas. Symptom resolution, clearance, or two negative PCRs marked donors in Cohort 3 as recovered. V shed 3 bases and J 5 bases; nucleotides not matched to a gene: 7. Germline values: CDR1 SGHTA, CDR2 FQGNSA. The CDR3 has 16 amino acids. Profiled with immunoSEQ multiplex PCR; TCRdb holds only in-frame clones, not every one. In the table there are about 160,000 clones, 88% of which are singletons. Sequencing input: PBMCs or T cells enriched from blood (not recorded which). This TCR derives from a woman in her fifties or sixties who had recovered from COVID-19. This chain joins TRBV7-2 and TRBJ1-1, with TRBD1 matching over 12 bases. The CDR3 DNA reads as TGTGCCAGCAGCTTCGGGACAGGGGGCGCGGGTACTGAAGCTTTCTTT. Translation gives CASSFGTGGAGTEAFF.